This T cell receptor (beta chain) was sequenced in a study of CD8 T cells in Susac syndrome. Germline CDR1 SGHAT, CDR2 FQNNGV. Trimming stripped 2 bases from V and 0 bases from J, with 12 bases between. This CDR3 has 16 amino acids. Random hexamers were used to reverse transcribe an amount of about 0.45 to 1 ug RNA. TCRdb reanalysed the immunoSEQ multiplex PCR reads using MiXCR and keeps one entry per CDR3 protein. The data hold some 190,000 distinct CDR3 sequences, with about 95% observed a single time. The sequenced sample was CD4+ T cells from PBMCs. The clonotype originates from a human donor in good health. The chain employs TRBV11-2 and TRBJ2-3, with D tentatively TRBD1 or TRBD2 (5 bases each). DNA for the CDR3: TGTGCCAGCAGCTTACCGGGGCGATCTAGCACAGATACGCAGTATTTT. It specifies CASSLPGRSSTDTQYF.